A single sample is the source of the 30 T cell receptor beta chains below, sequenced in a study of PD-L1 blockade in urothelial cancer. Measured with immunoSEQ multiplex PCR; TCRdb has only the in-frame clones, and not every one. The table has tens of thousands of clones, 70% to 90% seen once. Time point here: pretreatment peripheral blood. The sample was PBMCs, taken around atezolizumab (anti-PD-L1) treatment. These TCRs come from a man between 65 and 85 years old with urothelial cancer.

The CDR3 sequence: CASAATPGTGSNEQFF. In DNA form, the CDR3 reads TGCGCCAGCGCAGCCACTCCCGGGACAGGGTCGAATGAGCAGTTCTTC. The gene calls are TRBV10-2 and TRBJ2-1, with 9 positions matching TRBD1. CDR3 length: 16 amino acids. The J segment lost 7 bases and the V segment lost 8 bases, leaving 15 bases of the junction unmatched. In germline, CDR1 is WSHSY, CDR2 SAAADI.

There are a few counts of this clone. V and J are TRBV10-3 and TRBJ1-2, with TRBD1 identical over 8 bases. Germline V lookup: CDR1 ENHRY, CDR2 SYGVKD. The CDR3 length is 13 residues. With 10 bases clipped from V and 2 bases from J, the junction kept 6 bases outside the gene matches. CDR3: CATSTGVNYGYTF. CDR3 coding DNA: TGTGCCACCTCGACAGGGGTCAACTATGGCTACACCTTC.

CDR3: CASSVLAGGTGELFF. In nucleotides, the CDR3 is TGTGCCAGCAGCGTACTAGCGGGAGGCACCGGGGAGCTGTTTTTT. The chain carries TRBV9 and TRBJ2-2; TRBD2 agrees at 11 bases. Germline-derived CDR1 and CDR2 are SGDLS and YYNGEE. This CDR3 spans 15 amino acids. V was pared by 1 base and J by 4 bases, with 0 bases of the junction left unmatched.

This chain joins TRBV5-4 and TRBJ2-3; D not resolved. The germline V and J ends were trimmed by 0 bases and 0 bases, with 5 bases remaining between them. This CDR3 spans 14 amino acids. Per germline, CDR1 SGHNT and CDR2 YYREEE (reference sequence). The CDR3 DNA sequence: TGTGCCAGCAGCTTGGACTCTAGCACAGATACGCAGTATTTT. Its translation: CASSLDSSTDTQYF.

The chain recombines TRBV5-6 with TRBJ2-3; a weak D match, TRBD2 (6 bases). The germline V gene encodes CDR1 SGHDT and CDR2 YYEEEE. There are 17 residues in the CDR3. V was shortened by 4 bases and J by 1 base, with 19 bases between the two germline ends. For the CDR3, the DNA is TGTGCCAGCAGCACGGAATATAAGCGGAGGGGCACAGATACGCAGTATTTT. This translates into CASSTEYKRRGTDTQYF.

The chain has TRBV19 and TRBJ2-1, with D tentatively TRBD2 (5 bases). Per germline, CDR1 LNHDA and CDR2 SQIVND (reference sequence). Trimming removed 1 base at V and 0 bases at J, with 10 bases between. The CDR3 is 16 residues long. CDR3 region: CASSIGGAASYNEQFF. In nucleotides, the CDR3 is TGTGCCAGTAGTATAGGAGGAGCGGCCTCCTACAATGAGCAGTTCTTC.

The J gene is TRBJ2-1, the V gene TRBV11-3, with D possibly matching TRBD2 (5 bases). The germline CDR1 and CDR2 sequences are SGHNT and YENEEA. The CDR3 runs to 15 residues. V lost 5 bases, J lost 3 bases, and 14 bases lay in between. For the CDR3, the DNA is TGTGCCAGCAGCCGGTCGCCGGGGATCTACAATGAGCAGTTCTTC. Translation: CASSRSPGIYNEQFF. The variable domain in full, completed from reference TRBV11-3 and TRBJ2-1, reads EAGVVQSPRYKIIEKKQPVAFWCNPISGHNTLYWYLQNLGQGPELLIRYENEEAVDDSQLPKDRFSAERLKGVDSTLKIQPAELGDSAVYLCASSRSPGIYNEQFFGPGTRLTVL.

This clone was counted between two and nine times. The chain recombines TRBV18 with TRBJ1-3; the match to TRBD1 covers 7 bases. CDR1 and CDR2 (germline): KGHSH, LQKENI. This CDR3 spans 16 amino acids. With V trimmed by 6 bases and J by 0 bases, 8 bases remained unmatched. The CDR3 loop is CASSPGQSISGNTIYF. The DNA for the CDR3 is TGTGCCAGCTCCCCGGGACAGTCGATCTCTGGAAACACCATATATTTT.

The chain carries TRBV29-1 and TRBJ1-1, with 9 bases aligning to TRBD1. Per the germline V gene, CDR1 is SQVTM and CDR2 is ANQGSEA. V shed 1 base and J 8 bases; nucleotides not matched to a gene: 5. This CDR3 comprises 13 residues. Here the CDR3 reads CSVEVSQGAEAFF. The CDR3 DNA sequence: TGCAGCGTTGAAGTTTCACAGGGGGCGGAAGCTTTCTTT.

The chain carries TRBV9 and TRBJ1-4; 7 bases agree with TRBD1. This CDR3 contains 15 residues. J lost 8 bases, V lost 2 bases, and 9 bases had no gene match. Per germline, CDR1 SGDLS and CDR2 YYNGEE. The CDR3 loop reads CASSVGAGGTEKLFF. The CDR3, as DNA: TGTGCCAGCAGCGTTGGGGCAGGGGGGACCGAAAAACTGTTTTTT.

This clone has only one observation. V usage is TRBV6-1 and J usage is TRBJ2-1; TRBD1 is a possible D gene (5 bases). This CDR3 comprises 12 residues. V dropped 8 bases and J dropped 3 bases, with 8 bases sitting between them. The germline V gene has CDR1 MNHNS and CDR2 SASEGT. The CDR3: CASSDIYNEQFF. The CDR3 DNA reads as TGTGCCAGCTCGGACATCTACAATGAGCAGTTCTTC.

The rearrangement joins TRBV9 to TRBJ1-5, with D possibly being TRBD1 (6 bases). The CDR3 totals 13 residues. V gave up 4 bases and J gave up 3 bases, with 8 bases separating them. Germline loops: CDR1 SGDLS, CDR2 YYNGEE. CDR3 nucleotide sequence: TGTGCCAGCAGCCGGGACATCAATCAGCCCCAGCATTTT. Its protein product is CASSRDINQPQHF.

The chain uses TRBV10-3 and TRBJ2-2; TRBD1 is a possible D gene (5 bases). Per germline, CDR1 ENHRY and CDR2 SYGVKD. This CDR3 is 13 amino acids long. V dropped 10 bases and J dropped 5 bases, with 14 bases sitting between them. CDR3 amino acids: CATDSRTTGELFF. The CDR3 nucleotides are TGTGCCACCGACAGCAGAACAACCGGGGAGCTGTTTTTT.

This sequence joins TRBV27 and TRBJ2-3; 12 bases line up with TRBD2. The CDR3 consists of 17 residues. Per the germline V gene, CDR1 is MNHEY and CDR2 is SMNVEV (reference sequence). The ends lost 1 base at V and 7 bases at J; junction bases unmatched: 9. CDR3 nucleotide sequence: TGTGCCAGCAGTTTATTCCCGCCTAGCGGGAGGGCCTATACGCAGTATTTT. Encoded protein: CASSLFPPSGRAYTQYF.

The chain couples TRBV19 to TRBJ2-1, with D possibly being TRBD1 (6 bases). The CDR3 contains 13 residues. Germline CDR1 is LNHDA and CDR2 is SQIVND (reference sequence). V was pared by 5 bases and J by 6 bases, with 11 bases between. The CDR3 DNA reads as TGTGCCAGTAGTCTAAACAGGGTCAATGAGCAGTTCTTC. It specifies CASSLNRVNEQFF.

The V and J genes are TRBV11-3 and TRBJ2-1; 12 bases map to TRBD2. CDR1 and CDR2 (germline): SGHNT, YENEEA. This CDR3 has 15 residues. V lost 3 bases, J lost 5 bases, and 2 bases stayed unmatched. DNA of the CDR3: TGTGCCAGCAGCTTGACTAGCGGGAGCCACAATGAGCAGTTCTTC. Its translation: CASSLTSGSHNEQFF.

The gene calls are TRBV11-3 and TRBJ2-5; no clear D. Trimming stripped 10 bases from V and 4 bases from J, with 16 bases between. There are 13 residues in the CDR3. CDR1 SGHNT and CDR2 YENEEA come from the germline V gene. The CDR3 nucleotides are TGTGCCACCGCCCCCGAGCATGGAGAGACCCAGTACTTC. Protein sequence: CATAPEHGETQYF.

This clone turned up a few times. The chain joins TRBV2 to TRBJ1-1; tentative D call: TRBD1 (5 bases). There are 14 residues in the CDR3. CDR1 SNHLY and CDR2 FYNNEI come from the germline V gene. The germline V and J ends were trimmed by 4 bases and 8 bases, with 17 bases remaining between them. In DNA, the CDR3 is TGTGCCAGCAGTGTGGACACGACAAGACTCGAAGCTTTCTTT. Amino acid sequence: CASSVDTTRLEAFF.

This rearrangement joins TRBV29-1 to TRBJ1-1, with D unclear. From germline, CDR1 is SQVTM and CDR2 ANQGSEA. The CDR3 covers 14 residues. Trimming pared 7 bases from V and 1 base from J, leaving 16 bases between. CDR3 in amino acids: CSGSSGSRNTEAFF. The CDR3, as DNA: TGCAGCGGGTCTTCCGGGTCCCGGAACACTGAAGCTTTCTTT.

CDR3 bases: TGTGCCAGCAGTTTATCGGACTATTTGAATGAGCAGTTCTTC. This gives the protein CASSLSDYLNEQFF. This chain uses TRBV27 with TRBJ2-1, with D possibly being TRBD2 (6 bases). The CDR3 is 14 residues long. The V gene lost 0 bases and the J gene lost 7 bases, with 10 bases spanning the gap. Germline CDR1 reads MNHEY; CDR2 reads SMNVEV (reference sequence).

The V call is TRBV27, the J call TRBJ1-2; D remains unclear. Germline-derived CDR1 and CDR2 are MNHEY and SMNVEV (reference sequence). Trimming shortened V by 6 bases and J by 0 bases, and 20 bases separated the two germline ends. The CDR3 length is 17 residues. CDR3 DNA: TGTGCCAGCAGCCATAAGGGAGCATTTATTCCTAACTATGGCTACACCTTC. Its protein product is CASSHKGAFIPNYGYTF.

The chain uses TRBV4-3 and TRBJ2-2; weak D call: TRBD1 (6 bases). The germline V and J ends were trimmed by 5 bases and 0 bases, with 10 bases remaining between them. Germline V gene lookup returns CDR1 LGHNA and CDR2 YSLEER. This CDR3 spans 15 amino acids. CDR3 sequence: CASSSGVTNTGELFF. In DNA form, the CDR3 reads TGCGCCAGCAGCTCAGGGGTTACGAACACCGGGGAGCTGTTTTTT.

This clone has only a few counts. The chain is built from TRBV6-1 and TRBJ2-1; a weak D match, TRBD2 (6 bases). V was shortened by 4 bases and J by 6 bases, with 16 bases between the two germline ends. The CDR3 is 15 amino acids. Per germline, CDR1 MNHNS and CDR2 SASEGT. CDR3 nucleotides: TGTGCCAGCAGTGGGGGAATAGCGGCTTCCAATGAGCAGTTCTTC. Translation: CASSGGIAASNEQFF.

Only a few counts were recorded for this clone. This chain joins TRBV7-9 and TRBJ2-1; a possible D gene is TRBD2 (5 bases). V was clipped by 5 bases and J by 3 bases, with 20 bases between them. Germline V gene data show CDR1 as SEHNR and CDR2 as FQNEAQ (reference sequence). CDR3 length: 17 residues. This CDR3 is CASSHLSPGEIYNEQFF. Here the CDR3 DNA reads TGTGCCAGCAGCCACCTATCTCCCGGGGAAATCTACAATGAGCAGTTCTTC.

This chain connects TRBV27 to TRBJ2-1; 10 positions match TRBD1. This CDR3 spans 15 amino acids. V was clipped by 5 bases and J by 3 bases; unmatched bases: 4. The V gene's germline CDR1 is MNHEY and CDR2 SMNVEV (reference sequence). CDR3 sequence reads: CASSPTGGVYNEQFF. The CDR3 DNA reads TGTGCCAGCAGTCCGACAGGGGGCGTCTACAATGAGCAGTTCTTC.

V and J are TRBV7-2 and TRBJ1-1; unclear D gene. CDR1 and CDR2 from the germline V gene are SGHTA and FQGNSA. The CDR3 sequence is 13 residues long. With 0 bases removed from V and 10 bases from J, the gap between germline ends came to 12 bases. The CDR3 loop is CASSLADSRGAFF. DNA for the CDR3: TGTGCCAGCAGCTTAGCGGACTCACGTGGAGCTTTCTTT.

The chain carries TRBV7-2 and TRBJ2-7; a possible D gene is TRBD2 (5 bases). V shed 3 bases and J shed 3 bases, with 12 bases lying between them. The germline gives CDR1 SGHTA, CDR2 FQGNSA. The CDR3 spans 14 residues. CDR3 nucleotide sequence: TGTGCCAGCAGCTTTACTCGGCGGGTCTACGAGCAGTACTTC. Translation gives CASSFTRRVYEQYF.

The chain combines TRBV4-3 with TRBJ2-2, with 11 bases identical to TRBD1. With V trimmed by 1 base and J by 5 bases, 9 bases remained unmatched. In germline, CDR1 is LGHNA, CDR2 YSLEER. The CDR3 is made up of 18 amino acids. The CDR3 DNA reads as TGCGCCAGCAGCCAAGCTCCACGGACAGGGGGCCGGACCGGGGAGCTGTTTTTT. Amino acids: CASSQAPRTGGRTGELFF.

V usage is TRBV2 and J usage is TRBJ1-2, with TRBD1 identical over 10 bases. This CDR3 is built from 13 residues. Losses at the gene ends were 11 bases for V and 7 bases for J; bases not matched to a gene: 10. The V gene's germline CDR1 is SNHLY and CDR2 FYNNEI. Written as DNA, the CDR3 is TGTGCCCTCAGGGGACAGGGGTCAATTGGCTACACCTTC. This translates into CALRGQGSIGYTF.

J is TRBJ1-2 and V is TRBV11-3, with 10 nucleotides matching TRBD1. Looked up from germline, CDR1 is SGHNT and CDR2 is YENEEA. Losses at the gene ends were 4 bases for V and 2 bases for J; bases not matched to a gene: 4. The CDR3 covers 15 residues. The CDR3 DNA follows: TGTGCCAGCAGCTGGGGACAGGGGTACAACTATGGCTACACCTTC. Amino acid sequence: CASSWGQGYNYGYTF.